Listed here are 26 T cell receptor beta chains from one sample, sequenced in a study of blood T cell repertoires in COVID-19. Sequencing was performed with immunoSEQ multiplex PCR; in TCRdb, only in-frame clones are kept and a portion is missing. Of 150,000 or so clones listed, 83% are singletons. The specimen was peripheral blood. Source of these receptors: a woman in her fifties or sixties with COVID-19, enrolled during active disease.

CDR3 residues: CASSPRSTGSGGGYTF. Here the CDR3 DNA reads TGTGCCAGCAGCCCCCGAAGTACAGGGAGTGGTGGTGGCTACACCTTC. This chain joins TRBV3-1 (or the pseudogene TRBV3-2) and TRBJ1-2; tentatively, D is TRBD1 (6 bases). This CDR3 is 16 amino acids long. Germline CDR1 LGHDT, CDR2 YNNKEL (reference sequence). V was cut by 4 bases and J by 7 bases, with 22 bases left in between.

A single count supports this clone. The chain has TRBV29-1 and TRBJ1-5; TRBD1 agrees at 7 bases. The CDR3 has 14 amino acids. V was clipped by 5 bases and J by 6 bases; unmatched bases: 10. Germline lookup yields CDR1 SQVTM and CDR2 ANQGSEA. CDR3 nucleotides: TGCAGCGTTACAACAGGGGTCGGGAGTCAGCCCCAGCATTTT. Protein sequence: CSVTTGVGSQPQHF.

The chain joins TRBV7-9 to TRBJ1-1; TRBD1 is a possible D gene (5 bases). Trimming shortened V by 5 bases and J by 1 base, and 14 bases separated the two germline ends. This CDR3 region has 15 residues. Germline loops: CDR1 SEHNR, CDR2 FQNEAQ (reference sequence). This chain's CDR3 is CASSPQMGGNTEAFF. The CDR3 DNA is TGTGCCAGCAGCCCCCAGATGGGGGGGAACACTGAAGCTTTCTTT.

This rearrangement joins TRBV13 to TRBJ1-1; the D gene is possibly TRBD1 (5 bases). V dropped 7 bases and J dropped 5 bases, with 8 bases sitting between them. This CDR3 is built from 11 residues. Germline values: CDR1 PRHDT, CDR2 FYEKMQ (reference sequence). CDR3 sequence: CASNQGTEAFF. The CDR3 bases are TGTGCCAGCAACCAGGGTACTGAAGCTTTCTTT.

V usage is TRBV7-8 and J usage is TRBJ2-5, with 10 bases that match TRBD2. CDR3 length equals 15 residues. The germline V gene has CDR1 SGHVS and CDR2 FQNEAQ. J lost 4 bases, V lost 5 bases, and 7 bases had no gene match. The CDR3, as DNA: TGTGCCAGCAGCGCGCTTGGGACTAGCGTAGAGACCCAGTACTTC. The encoded protein is CASSALGTSVETQYF.

V and J are TRBV6-5 and TRBJ1-2, with 7 positions matching TRBD1. The V gene's germline CDR1 is MNHEY and CDR2 SVGAGI. Trimming at V came to 4 bases and at J to 11 bases, leaving 16 bases not matched to a gene. The CDR3 is made up of 15 amino acids. The chain's CDR3 is CASSSPVGQPRGYTF. Here the CDR3 DNA reads TGTGCCAGCAGTTCTCCCGTGGGACAGCCCCGGGGGTACACCTTC.

This chain uses TRBV9 with TRBJ1-2; D ambiguous. There are 15 residues in the CDR3. Germline V gene sequence: CDR1 SGDLS, CDR2 YYNGEE. V was pared by 3 bases and J by 5 bases, with 17 bases between. CDR3 sequence (DNA): TGTGCCAGCAGCGCCCCCTCCGGGATTCCGTATGGCTACACCTTC. The encoded protein is CASSAPSGIPYGYTF.

The chain recombines TRBV19 with TRBJ2-1, with 8 bases matching TRBD2. The trim removed 5 bases at V and 9 bases at J, leaving 12 bases unmatched. The CDR3 is 15 amino acids. CDR1 and CDR2 from the germline V gene are LNHDA and SQIVND (reference sequence). Here the CDR3 reads CASSSRGGSRVEQFF. CDR3 bases: TGTGCCAGTAGTTCCCGGGGGGGATCTAGGGTTGAGCAGTTCTTC.

Only a few counts were recorded for this clone. The V gene is TRBV2, the J gene TRBJ1-6; no clear D gene. V shed 2 bases and J shed 3 bases, with 8 bases lying between them. The CDR3 spans 15 residues. CDR1 is SNHLY and CDR2 is FYNNEI in the germline V gene. CDR3 in amino acids: CASSEFDNYNSPLHF. As DNA, the CDR3 is TGTGCCAGCAGTGAATTCGACAACTATAATTCACCCCTCCACTTT.

V gene TRBV7-9 combines with J gene TRBJ1-2; D gene unclear. The CDR3 totals 13 residues. Germline lookup yields CDR1 SEHNR and CDR2 FQNEAQ (reference sequence). V was pared by 4 bases and J by 9 bases, with 15 bases between. CDR3 DNA sequence: TGTGCCAGCAGCTCAAACGCAGGTTCACGCTACACCTTC. Translating it yields CASSSNAGSRYTF.

CDR3 nucleotides: TGTGCCAGCAGTTCTAGCATGAACACTGAAGCTTTCTTT. Translating gives CASSSSMNTEAFF. The rearrangement joins TRBV27 to TRBJ1-1; unclear D gene. Germline V gene data show CDR1 as MNHEY and CDR2 as SMNVEV (reference sequence). The CDR3 consists of 13 residues. Trimming took 4 bases from V and 0 from J, leaving 6 bases between them.

The chain joins TRBV15 to TRBJ1-3, with a tentative D call TRBD1 (6 bases). Trimming cost V 5 bases and J 4 bases, with 9 bases left between them. Germline-derived CDR1 and CDR2 are LNHNV and YYDKDF (reference sequence). The CDR3 is 13 residues long. This CDR3 is CATSAGAGNTIYF. The CDR3 DNA sequence: TGTGCCACCAGCGCAGGGGCCGGAAACACCATATATTTT.

V is TRBV7-8 and J is TRBJ1-1; D may be TRBD1 (5 bases). This CDR3 has 15 residues. CDR1 SGHVS and CDR2 FQNEAQ come from the germline V gene. V gave up 1 base and J gave up 0 bases, with 9 bases separating them. The CDR3 sequence: CASSLVGQLNTEAFF. CDR3 coding DNA: TGTGCCAGCAGCTTAGTGGGGCAACTGAACACTGAAGCTTTCTTT.

This clone occurred once. This chain's CDR3 is CASSQASGVGEQYF. The CDR3 DNA is TGTGCCAGCAGCCAGGCTAGCGGAGTGGGCGAGCAGTACTTC. J is TRBJ2-7 and V is TRBV9; 7 bases agree with TRBD2. V lost 4 bases to trimming and J lost 6 bases; unmatched junction nucleotides: 10. Germline lookup yields CDR1 SGDLS and CDR2 YYNGEE. CDR3 length equals 14 residues. The full variable domain, rest sourced from reference TRBV9 and TRBJ2-7, is DSGVTQTPKHLITATGQRVTLRCSPRSGDLSVYWYQQSLDQGLQFLIQYYNGEERAKGNILERFSAQQFPDLHSELNLSSLELGDSALYFCASSQASGVGEQYFGPGTRLTVT.

In regard to this clone: This same CDR3 is encoded by further DNA sequences in the sample. The rearrangement links TRBV7-9 to TRBJ2-1, with TRBD2 matching over 10 bases. The CDR3 sequence is 15 residues long. Germline CDR1 and CDR2: SEHNR and FQNEAQ (reference sequence). Trimming at V came to 2 bases and at J to 4 bases, leaving 2 bases not matched to a gene. The CDR3 coding sequence is TGTGCCAGCAGCTTAATAGCGGGAGGTTACAATGAGCAGTTCTTC. Translating gives CASSLIAGGYNEQFF.

The rearrangement joins TRBV27 to TRBJ1-2, with 9 bases identical to TRBD1. Germline CDR1 and CDR2: MNHEY and SMNVEV (reference sequence). The ends lost 10 bases at V and 7 bases at J; junction bases unmatched: 10. This CDR3 is built from 13 residues. CDR3 bases: TGTGCCACAAAAACAGGGGGCGCCGGTGGCTACACCTTC. This codes for CATKTGGAGGYTF.

J is TRBJ1-4 and V is TRBV10-1; no clear D gene. The V and J ends lost 2 bases and 6 bases respectively, with 7 bases between them. Germline V gene lookup returns CDR1 WNHNN and CDR2 SYGVQD (reference sequence). The CDR3 has 13 amino acids. The CDR3 DNA sequence: TGCGCCAGCAGTGAGGGGCCGCATGAAAAACTGTTTTTT. This encodes CASSEGPHEKLFF.

Points on this clone: The junction and the germline gene differ at one end; a read error may be behind it. The rearrangement uses TRBV7-3 and TRBJ2-3; 9 nucleotides match TRBD2. The CDR3 is 13 amino acids. CDR1 and CDR2 from the germline V gene are SGHTA and FQGTGA. For the CDR3, the DNA is TGTGCCAGCAGTATTCTAATAGCGGGAGCTCAGGAATTT. Protein sequence: CASSILIAGAQEF.

The chain recombines TRBV10-3 with TRBJ1-6; D may be TRBD1 (6 bases). The CDR3 length is 13 residues. Trimming took off 6 bases at V and 5 bases at J, with 8 bases between the two ends. The V gene's germline CDR1 is ENHRY and CDR2 SYGVKD. The CDR3 DNA reads as TGTGCCATCAGGACAGGAGATAATTCACCCCTCCACTTT. Translating gives CAIRTGDNSPLHF.

This clone was detected only a few times. The chain is built from TRBV6-1 and TRBJ1-1; 7 nucleotides line up with TRBD1. V dropped 3 bases and J dropped 3; count of bases not matched to a gene: 10. The CDR3 is made up of 16 amino acids. Per the germline V gene, CDR1 is MNHNS and CDR2 is SASEGT. The CDR3 sequence is CASSEYRGWGDTEAFF. The CDR3 DNA reads TGTGCCAGCAGTGAGTACAGGGGATGGGGGGACACTGAAGCTTTCTTT.

The chain couples TRBV3-1 (or the pseudogene TRBV3-2) to TRBJ1-1; D ambiguous. Germline-derived CDR1 and CDR2 are LGHDT and YNNKEL (reference sequence). The germline V and J ends were trimmed by 2 bases and 4 bases, with 14 bases remaining between them. The CDR3 runs to 15 residues. The CDR3 loop is CASSQLISGSTEAFF. In DNA form, the CDR3 reads TGTGCCAGCAGCCAATTGATTTCGGGATCCACTGAAGCTTTCTTT.

The V and J genes are TRBV19 and TRBJ1-2; TRBD1 matches 8 bases. CDR3 length equals 15 residues. The J segment lost 2 bases and the V segment lost 8 bases, leaving 10 bases of the junction unmatched. Germline V gene lookup returns CDR1 LNHDA and CDR2 SQIVND (reference sequence). The CDR3 bases are TGTGCCAGTCGGGACAGGTCGTCCGGGAACTATGGCTACACCTTC. The encoded protein is CASRDRSSGNYGYTF.

The V and J genes are TRBV3-1 (or the pseudogene TRBV3-2) and TRBJ2-2; D is perhaps TRBD1 (5 bases). The CDR3 runs to 13 residues. Germline V gives CDR1 LGHDT, CDR2 YNNKEL (reference sequence). The V gene lost 3 bases and the J gene lost 4 bases, with 6 bases spanning the gap. The CDR3 region has the DNA TGTGCCAGCAGCCAGGGGCGCACCGGGGAGCTGTTTTTT. Amino acids: CASSQGRTGELFF.

V usage is TRBV12-3 or TRBV12-4 and J usage is TRBJ2-7, with no clear D. Trimming removed 6 bases at V and 2 bases at J, with 11 bases between. The CDR3 consists of 13 residues. The CDR3 DNA reads as TGTGCCAGCAGCCCTAACACAGCCTACGAGCAGTACTTC. The encoded protein is CASSPNTAYEQYF.

J is TRBJ1-4 and V is TRBV11-2; TRBD1 aligns across 8 bases. The trim removed 1 base at V and 7 bases at J, leaving 2 bases unmatched. This CDR3 is built from 14 residues. CDR1 and CDR2 (germline): SGHAT, FQNNGV. CDR3 coding DNA: TGTGCCAGCAGCTTAGGGGACAGGAGTGAAAAACTGTTTTTT. Translating gives CASSLGDRSEKLFF.

The gene calls are TRBV14 and TRBJ1-3, with D perhaps matching TRBD1 (6 bases). V was pared by 1 base and J by 8 bases, with 18 bases between. The CDR3 is 16 amino acids. In germline, CDR1 is SGHDN, CDR2 FVKESK. CDR3 DNA sequence: TGTGCCAGCAGCCAAGTACGGGGGGCTTCGTGGGACACCATATATTTT. It encodes CASSQVRGASWDTIYF.